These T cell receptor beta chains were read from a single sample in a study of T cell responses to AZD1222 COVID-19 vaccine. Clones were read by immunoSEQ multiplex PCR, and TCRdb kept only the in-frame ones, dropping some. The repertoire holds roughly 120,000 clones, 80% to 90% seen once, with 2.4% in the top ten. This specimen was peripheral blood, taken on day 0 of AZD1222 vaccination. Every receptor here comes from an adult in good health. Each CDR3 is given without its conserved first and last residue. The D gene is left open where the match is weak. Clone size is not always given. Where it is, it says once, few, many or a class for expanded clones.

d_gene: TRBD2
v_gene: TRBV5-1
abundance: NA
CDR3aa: ASSLGEREGEQF

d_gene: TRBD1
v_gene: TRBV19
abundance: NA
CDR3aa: ASSITGGNQPQH

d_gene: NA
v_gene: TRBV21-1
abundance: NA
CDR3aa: ASTAKRANRHGNQPQH

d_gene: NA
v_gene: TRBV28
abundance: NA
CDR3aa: ASSAGVSAYNEQF

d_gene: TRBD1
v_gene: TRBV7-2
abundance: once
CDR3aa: ASSLEGANYGYT

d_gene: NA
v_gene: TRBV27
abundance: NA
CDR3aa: ASSFAVQAGELF

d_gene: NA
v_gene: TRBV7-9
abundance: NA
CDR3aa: ASSLSGPNQPQH

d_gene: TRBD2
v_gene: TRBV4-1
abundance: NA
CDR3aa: ASSQEGSGLRAGELF

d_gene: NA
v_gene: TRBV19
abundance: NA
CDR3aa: ASNPDQGRKQPQH

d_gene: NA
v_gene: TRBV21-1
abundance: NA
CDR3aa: ASKVRDGRGGNTEAF

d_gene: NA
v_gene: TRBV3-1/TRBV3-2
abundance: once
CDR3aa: ASSQRQGGGNTEAF

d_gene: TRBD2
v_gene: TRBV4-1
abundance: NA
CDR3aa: ASSLTSGRAGDEQF

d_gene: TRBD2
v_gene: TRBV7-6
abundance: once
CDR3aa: ASSSLAGLSYEQY

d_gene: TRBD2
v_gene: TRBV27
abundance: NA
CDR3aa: ASSLRTSGRESYNEQF

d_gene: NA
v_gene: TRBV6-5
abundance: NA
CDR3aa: ASSSDHYGYT

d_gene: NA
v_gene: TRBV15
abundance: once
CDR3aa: ATSSRLGHYEQY

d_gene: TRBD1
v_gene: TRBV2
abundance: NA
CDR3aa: ASSEGQVVTDTQY

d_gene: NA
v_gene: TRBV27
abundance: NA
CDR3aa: ASSLVTDNSPLH

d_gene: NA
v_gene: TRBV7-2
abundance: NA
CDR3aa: ASSLPGGGTDTQY

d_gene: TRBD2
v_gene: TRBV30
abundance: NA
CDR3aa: AWSVRASGSYEQY

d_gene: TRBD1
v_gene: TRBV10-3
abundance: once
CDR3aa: AISEPQPGQGKNIQY

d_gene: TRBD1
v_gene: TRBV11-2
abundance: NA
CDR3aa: ASSLGDRGYNEQF

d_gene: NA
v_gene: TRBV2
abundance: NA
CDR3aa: ASSGSQLVNEQF

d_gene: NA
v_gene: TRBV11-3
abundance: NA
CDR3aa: ASSLSHNEQF

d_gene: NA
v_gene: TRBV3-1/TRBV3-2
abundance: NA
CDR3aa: ASSRRGGINTIY

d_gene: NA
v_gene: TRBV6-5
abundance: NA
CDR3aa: ASTQTGPGNSPLH

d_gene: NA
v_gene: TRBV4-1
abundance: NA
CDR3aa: ASSQGRAASYEQY

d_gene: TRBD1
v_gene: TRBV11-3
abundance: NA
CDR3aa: ASSPGQGDEQF

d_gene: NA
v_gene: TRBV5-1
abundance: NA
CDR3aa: ASSLFEGMGEQY

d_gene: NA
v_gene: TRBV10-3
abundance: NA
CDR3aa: AISPPGEPETQY

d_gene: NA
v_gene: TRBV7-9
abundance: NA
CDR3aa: ASSLAPGPEAF

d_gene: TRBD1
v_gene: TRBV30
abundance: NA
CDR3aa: AWSGTGYGYT

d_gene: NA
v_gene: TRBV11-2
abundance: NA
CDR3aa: ASSLVTGMGVMNTEAF

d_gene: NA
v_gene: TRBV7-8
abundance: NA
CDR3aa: ASSLVESRHKAYEQY

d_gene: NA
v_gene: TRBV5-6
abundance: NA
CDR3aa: ASSPQGRGYT

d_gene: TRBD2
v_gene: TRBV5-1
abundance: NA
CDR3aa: ASSLGPSGRLQETQY

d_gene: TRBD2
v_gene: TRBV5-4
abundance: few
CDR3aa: ASSLVPGLAGEGEQY